This T cell receptor beta chain was captured in a study of molecular identifiers for immune sequencing clone quantification. Study summary: RNA, taken in replicates from about 21,000 or 97,000 naive CD8 cells, was split five ways, with four sequenced. Study-wide findings and caveats: Shared barcodes on identical TCR molecules could underestimate the sizes of highly expanded clones.

MiXCR, applied by TCRdb to the PCR reads, yields one record per CDR3 protein. The profile shows approximately 93,000 distinct CDR3 sequences, roughly 25% of them singletons. This CDR3 is 13 amino acids long. Looked up from germline, CDR1 is SGHVS and CDR2 is FQNEAQ. Trimming stripped 5 bases from V and 6 bases from J, with 10 bases between. A word on this clonotype: Its specificity is unknown.

The naive CD8 libraries originated from between roughly 20,000 and 1,100,000 sorted cells and drew on 10%, 30% or 50% RNA. Sorting captured naive CD8 T cells as CD8+CD4-CCR7+CD45RA+. The sequenced material came from naive CD8+ T cells from blood, with Jurkat cell RNA spiked in. This sample's subset: FACS-sorted CD8+CD4-CCR7+CD45RA+ naive T cells. The rearrangement uses TRBV7-8 and TRBJ1-4; no reliable D call. The TCR sequence derives from a human donor in good health. Some libraries in this study had Jurkat cell RNA spiked in. The CDR3 region has the DNA TGTGCCAGCAGCCCGTTGAGTGATGAAAAACTGTTTTTT. This translates into CASSPLSDEKLFF.